These 5 T cell receptor beta chains originate from one sample sequenced in a study of CD8 T cells in ankylosing spondylitis. Study-level results: Among TCR beta sequences, a motif of eight highly homologous variants appeared characteristic of ankylosing spondylitis blood.

TCRdb independently ran MiXCR on the 5' RACE reads; one entry per CDR3 protein. The sample lists under 850,000 distinct CDR3 sequences; 19% were seen once. No antigens are known for them. The sample comprised blood, either unsorted or a sorted T cell fraction (not recorded which). Source of these receptors: a male donor with ankylosing spondylitis.

The chain has TRBV4-2 and TRBJ2-3; the match to TRBD2 covers 10 bases. Per germline, CDR1 LGHNA and CDR2 YNFKEQ. This CDR3 is 20 amino acids long. V was clipped by 0 bases and J by 0 bases; unmatched bases: 12. In DNA, the CDR3 is TGTGCCAGCAGCCAAGATTCAACCCTAGCGGGGGCCTTAAGCACAGATACGCAGTATTTT. This sequence encodes CASSQDSTLAGALSTDTQYF.

This clonotype was detected only a few times. The chain employs TRBV5-1 and TRBJ2-2; D is undetermined. The CDR3 extends over 14 amino acids. Germline CDR1 reads SGHRS; CDR2 reads YFSETQ. Between the trimmed V and J ends, which lost 1 base and 6 bases, there was a span of 10 bases. CDR3 in amino acids: CASSLPTLAGELFF. In DNA, the CDR3 is TGCGCCAGCAGCTTGCCCACCCTAGCCGGGGAGCTGTTTTTT.

The rearrangement links TRBV7-9 to TRBJ1-2; D possibly corresponds to TRBD1 (6 bases). Germline V lookup: CDR1 SEHNR, CDR2 FQNEAQ (reference sequence). V lost 5 bases, J lost 4 bases, and 14 bases lay in between. CDR3 length: 14 amino acids. The CDR3 DNA is TGTGCCAGCAGCACGGACAGACGACTCTATGGCTACACCTTC. Protein: CASSTDRRLYGYTF.

V and J are TRBV7-3 and TRBJ2-7, with TRBD2 identical over 8 bases. Germline V gives CDR1 SGHTA, CDR2 FQGTGA. The CDR3 has 15 residues. Germline trimming cut 1 base from V and 5 bases from J; bases unmatched to any gene: 7. The CDR3 reads CASSLKAGASNEQYF. The CDR3 DNA sequence: TGTGCCAGCAGCTTAAAAGCGGGGGCTTCAAACGAGCAGTACTTC.

This clonotype was recorded a few times. The V and J genes are TRBV4-1 and TRBJ2-4; D gene uncertain. This CDR3 is 13 amino acids long. Per the germline V gene, CDR1 is MGHRA and CDR2 is YSYEKL. The ends were cut back, 0 bases at V and 15 bases at J, with 15 bases in the middle. Here the CDR3 DNA reads TGCGCCAGCAGCCAAGAATTAAGAGACATTGCGTACTTC. Encoded protein: CASSQELRDIAYF.